The 6 T cell receptor beta chains below all came from one sample that was sequenced in a study of blood T cell repertoires in COVID-19. Produced via immunoSEQ multiplex PCR; TCRdb's table is partial and in-frame only. The table lists 130,000 to 150,000 clones, around 87% of them singletons, with roughly 10% in the top ten. The sequenced material came from PBMCs or T cells enriched from blood (not recorded which). Receptor source: a man aged 55-75 years who had recovered from COVID-19.

The V and J genes are TRBV9 and TRBJ2-1; D gene uncertain. Between the trimmed V and J ends, which lost 0 bases and 0 bases, there was a span of 13 bases. The CDR3 contains 17 residues. Germline V gene sequence: CDR1 SGDLS, CDR2 YYNGEE. For the CDR3, the DNA is TGTGCCAGCAGCGTAGCTACTTCGCGTATCTCCTACAATGAGCAGTTCTTC. The encoded protein is CASSVATSRISYNEQFF.

The chain combines TRBV7-8 with TRBJ2-7, with TRBD2 matching over 8 bases. Germline V gene lookup returns CDR1 SGHVS and CDR2 FQNEAQ. The V and J ends lost 5 bases and 4 bases, in that order; junction bases with no gene match: 10. This CDR3 is built from 15 residues. The CDR3 DNA reads TGTGCCAGCAGCCCCTCCGGGACTAGAGTATACGAGCAGTACTTC. This encodes CASSPSGTRVYEQYF.

The chain recombines TRBV29-1 with TRBJ2-2; D not resolved. The CDR3 totals 11 residues. Trimming shortened V by 7 bases and J by 9 bases, and 12 bases separated the two germline ends. The germline V gene encodes CDR1 SQVTM and CDR2 ANQGSEA. The CDR3 region has the DNA TGCAGCGGACTGGAGAACCGGGAGCTGTTTTTT. It yields the protein CSGLENRELFF.

This chain uses TRBV9 with TRBJ2-5, with 8 nucleotides matching TRBD2. Trimming took 6 bases from V and 4 from J; bases not matched to a gene: 11. Germline lookup yields CDR1 SGDLS and CDR2 YYNGEE. This CDR3 spans 15 amino acids. The CDR3 reads CASTGGGEVTETQYF. Here the CDR3 DNA reads TGTGCCAGCACCGGGGGGGGAGAGGTCACAGAGACCCAGTACTTC.

The chain couples TRBV2 to TRBJ1-1; D is possibly TRBD1 (6 bases). This CDR3 has 13 residues. From germline, CDR1 is SNHLY and CDR2 FYNNEI. Trimming left V 11 bases short and J 6 bases short, with 19 bases between. The CDR3 DNA reads as TGTGCCGTTCGACAGGTCTCCAGGGCTGAAGCTTTCTTT. Encoded protein: CAVRQVSRAEAFF.

On this clone: This sample includes further DNA sequences coding for the same CDR3. The J gene is TRBJ2-3, the V gene TRBV28; D is undetermined. The CDR3 is 12 residues long. Trimming left V 6 bases short and J 0 bases short, with 4 bases between. From germline, CDR1 is MDHEN and CDR2 SYDVKM. The CDR3 coding sequence is TGTGCCAGCAGCTTGAGCACAGATACGCAGTATTTT. Its protein is CASSLSTDTQYF. Using reference TRBV28 and TRBJ2-3 for the parts outside the CDR3, the full variable domain is DVKVTQSSRYLVKRTGEKVFLECVQDMDHENMFWYRQDPGLGLRLIYFSYDVKMKEKGDIPEGYSVSREKKERFSLILESASTNQTSMYLCASSLSTDTQYFGPGTRLTVL.